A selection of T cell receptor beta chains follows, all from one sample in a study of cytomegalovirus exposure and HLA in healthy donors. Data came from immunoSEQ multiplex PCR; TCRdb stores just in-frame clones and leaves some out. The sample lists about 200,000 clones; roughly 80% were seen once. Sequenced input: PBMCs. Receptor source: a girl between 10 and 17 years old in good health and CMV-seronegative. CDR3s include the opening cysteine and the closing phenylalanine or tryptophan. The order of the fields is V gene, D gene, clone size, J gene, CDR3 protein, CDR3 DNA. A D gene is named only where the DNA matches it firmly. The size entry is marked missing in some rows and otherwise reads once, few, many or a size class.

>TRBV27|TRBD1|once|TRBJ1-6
CASSLGQGATSSPLHF
TGTGCCAGCAGTCTCGGACAGGGGGCAACCTCTTCACCCCTCCACTTT
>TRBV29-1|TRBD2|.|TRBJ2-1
CSVGLAGKYNEQFF
TGCAGCGTCGGACTAGCGGGGAAATATAATGAGCAGTTCTTC
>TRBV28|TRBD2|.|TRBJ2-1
CASSLLAGGLGNEQFF
TGTGCCAGCAGTCTTCTAGCGGGGGGTTTGGGCAATGAGCAGTTCTTC
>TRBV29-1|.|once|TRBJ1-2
CSGGGDGYTF
TGCAGCGGGGGAGGCGATGGCTACACCTTC
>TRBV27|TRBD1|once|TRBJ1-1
CASSARQGALTEAFF
TGTGCCAGCAGTGCCCGACAGGGGGCGCTGACTGAAGCTTTCTTT
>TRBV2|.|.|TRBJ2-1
CASSNQGLAYNEQFF
TGTGCCAGCAGTAATCAGGGACTTGCCTACAATGAGCAGTTCTTC
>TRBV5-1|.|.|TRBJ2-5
CASSLLALGETQYF
TGCGCCAGCAGCTTACTAGCTTTAGGGGAGACCCAGTACTTC
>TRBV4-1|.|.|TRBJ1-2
CASSQGGRADYGYTF
TGCGCCAGCAGCCAAGGGGGCAGGGCGGACTATGGCTACACCTTC
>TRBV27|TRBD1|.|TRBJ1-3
CASSPYRGLGNTIYF
TGTGCCAGCAGTCCGTACAGGGGGCTCGGAAACACCATATATTTT
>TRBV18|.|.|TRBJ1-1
CASSPQGQTEAFF
TGTGCCAGCTCACCCCAGGGACAAACTGAAGCTTTCTTT
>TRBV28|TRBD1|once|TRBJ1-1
CASSLDRGRVEAFF
TGTGCCAGCAGTTTGGACAGGGGGCGTGTTGAAGCTTTCTTT
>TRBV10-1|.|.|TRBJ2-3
CASSHLTGQTDTQYF
TGCGCCAGCAGTCATCTGACAGGTCAGACAGATACGCAGTATTTT
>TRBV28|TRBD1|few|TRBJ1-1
CASSDRDRESVTEAFF
TGTGCCAGCAGTGACCGGGACAGGGAAAGTGTCACTGAAGCTTTCTTT
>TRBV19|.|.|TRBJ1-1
CASSGVGTEAFF
TGTGCCAGTTCGGGGGTTGGCACTGAAGCTTTCTTT
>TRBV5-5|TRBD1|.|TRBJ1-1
CASSEGGINTEAFF
TGTGCCAGCAGCGAAGGGGGCATTAACACTGAAGCTTTCTTT
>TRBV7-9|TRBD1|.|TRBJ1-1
CASSVRDRNTEAFF
TGTGCCAGCAGCGTGCGGGACAGAAACACTGAAGCTTTCTTT
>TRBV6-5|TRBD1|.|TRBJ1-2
CASSYLTTDREGGYTF
TGTGCCAGCAGTTACCTAACTACGGACAGGGAAGGCGGCTACACCTTC
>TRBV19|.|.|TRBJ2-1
CASAAVRVNEQFF
TGTGCCAGTGCTGCGGTCAGGGTGAATGAGCAGTTCTTC
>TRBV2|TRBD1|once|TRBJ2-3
CASSSTGTVHIDTQYF
TGTGCCAGCAGCAGCACCGGGACAGTGCACATAGATACGCAGTATTTT
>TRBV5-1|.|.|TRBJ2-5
CASSFTGTLYF
TGCGCCAGCAGCTTCACCGGGACTCTGTACTTC
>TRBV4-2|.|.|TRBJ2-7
CASSQSYGDEQYF
TGTGCCAGCAGCCAATCGTACGGGGACGAGCAGTACTTC
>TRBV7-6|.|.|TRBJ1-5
CASSPRVGPEPQHF
TGTGCCAGCAGCCCCCGGGTGGGGCCCGAGCCCCAGCATTTT
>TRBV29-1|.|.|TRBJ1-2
CSVERERWDGYTF
TGCAGCGTTGAACGGGAAAGGTGGGATGGCTACACCTTC
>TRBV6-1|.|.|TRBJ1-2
CASSRRQGAPLYTF
TGTGCCAGCAGCCGCAGGCAGGGCGCCCCGCTCTACACCTTC
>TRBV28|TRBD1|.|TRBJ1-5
CASSLMGWMGQGINQPQHF
TGTGCCAGCAGTTTAATGGGGTGGATGGGACAGGGGATCAATCAGCCCCAGCATTTT
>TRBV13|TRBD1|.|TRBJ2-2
CASSAGQVTGELFF
TGTGCCAGCAGCGCGGGACAGGTCACCGGGGAGCTGTTTTTT
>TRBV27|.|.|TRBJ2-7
CASSLSSYEQYF
TGTGCCAGCAGTTTAAGCTCCTACGAGCAGTACTTC
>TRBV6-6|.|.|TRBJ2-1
CASSYSTDNEQFF
TGTGCCAGCAGTTACTCGACAGACAATGAGCAGTTCTTC
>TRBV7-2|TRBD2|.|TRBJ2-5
CASSLWGGSIQETQYF
TGTGCCAGCAGCTTATGGGGAGGGTCCATCCAAGAGACCCAGTACTTC
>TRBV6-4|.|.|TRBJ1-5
CARPWVSSVRHEERNQPQHF
TGTGCCAGACCTTGGGTTTCCTCGGTCCGTCATGAGGAGCGCAATCAGCCCCAGCATTTT
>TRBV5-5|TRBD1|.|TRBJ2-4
CASSPRTGLAKNIQYF
TGTGCCAGCAGCCCCAGGACAGGTCTGGCCAAAAACATTCAGTACTTC
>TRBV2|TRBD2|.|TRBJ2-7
CASYRVGLAEQYF
TGTGCCAGCTATAGGGTTGGACTAGCGGAGCAGTACTTC
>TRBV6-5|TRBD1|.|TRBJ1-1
CASSPRGQTEAFF
TGTGCCAGCAGTCCCAGGGGGCAGACTGAAGCTTTCTTT
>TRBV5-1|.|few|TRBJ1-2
CASSLVTGGYGYTF
TGCGCCAGCAGCTTAGTGACAGGTGGCTATGGCTACACCTTC
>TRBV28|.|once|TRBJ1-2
CASRLSGGDVSYTF
TGTGCCAGCAGGCTTTCCGGGGGGGATGTTAGCTACACCTTC
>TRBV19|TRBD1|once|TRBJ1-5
CASSKDRVHQPQHF
TGTGCCAGTAGTAAGGACAGGGTTCATCAGCCCCAGCATTTT
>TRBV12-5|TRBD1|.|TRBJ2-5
CASGLDRGETQYF
TGTGCTAGTGGTTTGGACAGGGGGGAGACCCAGTACTTC
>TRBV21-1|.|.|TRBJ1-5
CASSKGSGRVVVWFYQPQHF
TGTGCCAGCAGCAAAGGGTCCGGCAGGGTAGTGGTATGGTTTTATCAGCCCCAGCATTTT
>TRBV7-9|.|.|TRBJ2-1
CSSSPPGGVDYNEQFF
TGTTCCAGCAGCCCCCCCGGAGGCGTGGACTACAATGAGCAGTTCTTC
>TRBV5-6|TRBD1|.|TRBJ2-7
CASSWGQYEQYF
TGTGCCAGCAGCTGGGGACAGTACGAGCAGTACTTC
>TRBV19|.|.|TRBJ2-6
CASSRNMAASYSGANVLTF
TGTGCCAGTAGTAGAAACATGGCGGCATCCTACTCTGGGGCCAACGTCCTGACTTTC
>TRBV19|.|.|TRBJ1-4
CASSMGLFGKLFF
TGTGCCAGTAGTATGGGCCTTTTTGGAAAACTGTTTTTT
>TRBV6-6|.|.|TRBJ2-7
CASSYSNGQTYEQYF
TGTGCCAGCAGTTACTCGAATGGGCAGACCTACGAGCAGTACTTC
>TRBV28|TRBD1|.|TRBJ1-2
CASSYDRVNGYTF
TGTGCCAGCAGTTACGACAGGGTAAATGGCTACACCTTC
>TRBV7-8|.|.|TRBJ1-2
CASSSGANYGYTF
TGTGCCAGCAGCTCGGGGGCTAACTATGGCTACACCTTC
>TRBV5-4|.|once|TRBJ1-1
CASSASRGREAFF
TGTGCCAGCAGCGCGTCCCGGGGTCGTGAAGCTTTCTTT
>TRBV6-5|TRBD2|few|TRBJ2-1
CASSWRGASYNEQFF
TGTGCCAGCAGTTGGCGGGGGGCCTCCTACAATGAGCAGTTCTTC
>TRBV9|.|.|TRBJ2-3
CASGTGTFADTQYF
TGTGCCAGCGGGACCGGGACATTTGCAGATACGCAGTATTTT
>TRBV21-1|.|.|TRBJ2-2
CASSKGAVRNTGELFF
TGTGCCAGCAGCAAAGGGGCAGTGAGAAACACCGGGGAGCTGTTTTTT
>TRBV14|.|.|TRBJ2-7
CASSQVFRGEQYF
TGTGCCAGCAGCCAAGTTTTCAGGGGCGAGCAGTACTTC
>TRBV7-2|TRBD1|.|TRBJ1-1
CASSLVSGGFGEAFF
TGTGCCAGCAGCTTAGTTTCAGGGGGTTTCGGGGAAGCTTTCTTT
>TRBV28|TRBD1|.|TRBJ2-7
CASSNPGGAIYEQYF
TGTGCCAGCAGTAACCCAGGGGGCGCTATCTACGAGCAGTACTTC
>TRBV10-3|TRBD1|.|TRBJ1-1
CAISADRGGEAFF
TGTGCCATCAGCGCGGACAGGGGTGGCGAAGCTTTCTTT